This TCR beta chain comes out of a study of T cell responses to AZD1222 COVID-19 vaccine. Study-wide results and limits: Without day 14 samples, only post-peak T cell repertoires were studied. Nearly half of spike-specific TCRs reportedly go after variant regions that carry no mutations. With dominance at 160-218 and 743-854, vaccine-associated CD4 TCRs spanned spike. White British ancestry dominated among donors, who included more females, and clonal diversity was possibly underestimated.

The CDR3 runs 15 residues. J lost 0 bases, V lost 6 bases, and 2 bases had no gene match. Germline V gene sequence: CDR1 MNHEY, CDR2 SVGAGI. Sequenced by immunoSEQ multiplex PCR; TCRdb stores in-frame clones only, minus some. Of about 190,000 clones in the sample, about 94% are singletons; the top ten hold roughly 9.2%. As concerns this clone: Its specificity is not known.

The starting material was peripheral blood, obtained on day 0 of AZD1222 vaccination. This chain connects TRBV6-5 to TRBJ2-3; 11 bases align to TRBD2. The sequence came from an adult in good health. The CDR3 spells CASSLAGGSTDTQYF. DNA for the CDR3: TGTGCCAGCAGCCTAGCGGGAGGCAGCACAGATACGCAGTATTTT.